This T cell receptor beta chain originates from a study of Ad26.COV2.S vaccination and SARS-CoV-2 variants. Notes on the study in general: Total T cell responses, in the TCR breadth and depth analyses, may have been underestimated.

Germline V gene lookup returns CDR1 ENHRY and CDR2 SYGVKD. With 2 bases removed from V and 5 bases from J, the gap between germline ends came to 0 bases. The length of the CDR3 is 11 residues. With regard to this clone: The target antigen is unknown. The sample carries other DNA sequences with the same CDR3.

As to treatment: some 20 received Ad26.COV2.S at low or high dose, single or two shots; roughly 5 received placebo; per-sample allocation not given. Sampling occurred on day 63 after the first vaccine or placebo injection. Generated by immunoSEQ multiplex PCR, the TCRdb table keeps only in-frame clones and is missing some. The sample has about 320,000 clones; over 80% are singletons. The sample consisted of peripheral blood, taken in a trial of Ad26.COV2.S vaccine versus placebo. The V and J genes are TRBV10-3 and TRBJ2-2; D ambiguous. The sequence was collected from a person aged 18-60 years who received the Ad26.COV2.S COVID-19 vaccine or a placebo. The CDR3 sequence: CAISETGELFF. The CDR3 nucleotides read TGTGCCATCAGTGAGACCGGGGAGCTGTTTTTT.